This T cell receptor beta chain was sequenced during a study of T cells in Graves' hyperthyroidism and ophthalmopathy (dated by TCRdb to about 2019). Concerning the study at large: Peripheral blood was collected at initial diagnosis, before any treatment. TCR V-J signatures able to tell the groups apart were searched for in a discovery cohort of 90 to 100 patients, of whom around 43 had Graves' ophthalmopathy and about 60 had stable Graves' hyperthyroidism. An independent validation cohort of 18 to 20 hyperthyroidism patients and 17 patients who later progressed to ophthalmopathy tested prospective prediction of ophthalmopathy. For training and testing, the 100 or so patients in the discovery cohort were randomly divided in a 7:3 ratio. In roughly six Graves' hyperthyroidism patients, the study also compared T-cell repertoires from thyroid tissue with T-cell repertoires from blood. Once sampling was done, hyperthyroidism patients were given methimazole at a starting dose of 30 mg daily, whereas ophthalmopathy patients were given high-dose intravenous methylprednisolone. The paper describes TCR Vbeta CDR3 sequencing of around 130 peripheral blood samples, made up of around 41 ophthalmopathy patients, roughly 72 hyperthyroidism patients and roughly 17 progressor patients. On the study overall, not on this receptor specifically: In validation, progression to ophthalmopathy was predicted by the model with more than 65% sensitivity and 72% to 80% specificity, a median of approximately 6.5 months before onset. A 13 V-J signature model separated ophthalmopathy from stable hyperthyroidism, with 87.88% sensitivity and roughly 82% specificity in cross-validation and 80%/75% in testing. No statistical method was used to set the sample size in advance, and investigators knew the group allocation. Blood samples also contained most of the expanded thyroid clonotypes (frequency above 0.001), which suggests that blood repertoires may reflect thyroid immune responses.

Hyperthyroidism patients were newly diagnosed, with disease duration under 2 months, and aged 18 to 65 years. Exclusion was applied to patients with uncontrolled infections, other autoimmune diseases, pregnancy or lactation. Diagnoses were based on clinical symptoms, serum thyroxine and TRAb, thyroid ultrasound and orbital computed tomography. For progressor patients, blood was drawn at the first diagnosis of hyperthyroidism, before any ophthalmopathy symptoms had appeared. Ficoll-Paque density gradient centrifugation was used to isolate PBMCs from about 10 ml of fresh peripheral blood. Progressor patients were first diagnosed with Graves' hyperthyroidism and then developed ophthalmopathy during follow-up. Trizol reagent was used to extract total RNA, and RNA quality was then checked on an Agilent 2100 Bioanalyzer. V and J are truncated by 8 bases and 4 bases respectively, leaving an intervening sequence of 11 bases. The germline V gene encodes CDR1 WNHNN and CDR2 SYGVQD (reference sequence). The CDR3 runs 12 amino acids, cysteine and phenylalanine included. Of all the DNA, just the CDR3 is kept, 36 bases in frame from base 1.

The TCR beta CDR3 regions were amplified from RNA transcripts. The TCR CDR3 was subjected to a first round of RT-PCR using the HTBI primer set and the Qiagen OneStep RT-PCR kit. Libraries were constructed in a second round of multiplex PCR, after which size selection and purification were carried out. Paired-end sequencing of the libraries was performed with 100 bp reads on an Illumina HiSeq2000. In the original analysis: SOAPnuke was used to process the raw data, removing reads that contained adapters or uncalled bases, had a mean Phred below 15, or lacked an exact match to the constant primer or identifier. High-quality paired reads were merged with COPE v1.2.5, and unique nucleotide sequences were defined as clonotypes. Clonotypes were aligned to IMGT TRBV, TRBD and TRBJ reference segments using MiTCR v1.1. The analysis included only V-J combinations with a frequency above 0.0001, which together covered 98% to 99.2% of the repertoires. A TCS score was defined as the ratio of F50 (clonal expansion) to E x V (chaos), with BLOSUM62-based TCRdist applied between CDR3 peptides within each V-J. Welch's t-statistics and random forest reduced 500 to 650 V-J features to around 14, which were used in a naive Bayes classifier (R e1071). TCRdb reprocessing: public reads trimmed at Q25 with fastp, clones called with MiXCR, in-frame beta chains kept. Duplicate CDR3 protein sequences are folded into a single record with the most common DNA and genes. These V and J calls originate from TCRdb's pipeline instead of the authors' own analysis. The sample contains around 280,000 distinct CDR3 sequences, about an eighth of them found a single time. 7.8% of the sample is held by the ten biggest clonotypes.

This clonotype turned up a few times. What this receptor recognizes is not known. Nothing much larger sits one base from this clone, and base qualities are not available. The TCR comes from a woman in her thirties with Graves' hyperthyroidism that later progressed to Graves' ophthalmopathy. The chain uses TRBV10-1 and TRBJ1-2; the D gene is perhaps TRBD1, on 6 matching bases. The source material was blood. In nucleotide form, the sequence is TGCGCCAGCCCACAGGGCCTCTATGGCTACACCTTC. This yields the protein CASPQGLYGYTF.